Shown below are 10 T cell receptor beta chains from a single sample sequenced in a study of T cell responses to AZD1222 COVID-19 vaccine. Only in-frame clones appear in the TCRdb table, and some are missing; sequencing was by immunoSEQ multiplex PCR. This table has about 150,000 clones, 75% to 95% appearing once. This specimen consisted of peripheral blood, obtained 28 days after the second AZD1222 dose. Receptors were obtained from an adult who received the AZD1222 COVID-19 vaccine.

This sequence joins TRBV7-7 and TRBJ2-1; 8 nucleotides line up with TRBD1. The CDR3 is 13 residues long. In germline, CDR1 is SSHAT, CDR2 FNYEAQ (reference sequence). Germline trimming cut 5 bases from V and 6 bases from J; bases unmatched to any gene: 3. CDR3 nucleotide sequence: TGTGCCAGCAGCGCCGACAGGGGCAATGAGCAGTTCTTC. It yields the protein CASSADRGNEQFF.

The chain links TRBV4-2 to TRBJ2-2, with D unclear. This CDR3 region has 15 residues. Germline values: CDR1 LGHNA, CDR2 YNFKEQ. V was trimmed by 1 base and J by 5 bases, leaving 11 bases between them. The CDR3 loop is CASSQVRARTGELFF. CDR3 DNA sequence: TGTGCCAGCAGCCAAGTGAGAGCCAGAACCGGGGAGCTGTTTTTT.

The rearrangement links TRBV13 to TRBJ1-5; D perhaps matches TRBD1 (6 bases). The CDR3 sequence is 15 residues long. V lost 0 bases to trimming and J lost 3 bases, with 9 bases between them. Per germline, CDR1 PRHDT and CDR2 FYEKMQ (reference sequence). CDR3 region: CASSLGQGLNQPQHF. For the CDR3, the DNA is TGTGCCAGCAGCTTAGGGCAGGGGCTCAATCAGCCCCAGCATTTT. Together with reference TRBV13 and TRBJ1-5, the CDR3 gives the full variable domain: AAGVIQSPRHLIKEKRETATLKCYPIPRHDTVYWYQQGPGQDPQFLISFYEKMQSDKGSIPDRFSAQQFSDYHSELNMSSLELGDSALYFCASSLGQGLNQPQHFGDGTRLSIL.

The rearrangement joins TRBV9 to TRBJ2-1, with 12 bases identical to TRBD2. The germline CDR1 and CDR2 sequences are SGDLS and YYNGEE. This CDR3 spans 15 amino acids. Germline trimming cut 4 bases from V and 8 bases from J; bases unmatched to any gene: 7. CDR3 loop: CASSPLAGGPDEQFF. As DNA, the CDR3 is TGTGCCAGCAGCCCCCTAGCGGGAGGGCCCGATGAGCAGTTCTTC.

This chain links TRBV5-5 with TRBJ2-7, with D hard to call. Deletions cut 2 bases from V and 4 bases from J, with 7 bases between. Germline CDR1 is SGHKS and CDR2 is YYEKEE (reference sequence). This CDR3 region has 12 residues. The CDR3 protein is CASSFPAYEQYF. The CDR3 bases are TGTGCCAGCAGCTTCCCGGCGTACGAGCAGTACTTC.

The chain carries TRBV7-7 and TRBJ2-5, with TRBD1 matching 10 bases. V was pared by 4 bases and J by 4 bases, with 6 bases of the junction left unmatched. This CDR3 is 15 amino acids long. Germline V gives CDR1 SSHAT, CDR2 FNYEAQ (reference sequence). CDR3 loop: CASSSPGQGLETQYF. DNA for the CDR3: TGTGCCAGCAGCTCTCCGGGACAGGGGTTAGAGACCCAGTACTTC.

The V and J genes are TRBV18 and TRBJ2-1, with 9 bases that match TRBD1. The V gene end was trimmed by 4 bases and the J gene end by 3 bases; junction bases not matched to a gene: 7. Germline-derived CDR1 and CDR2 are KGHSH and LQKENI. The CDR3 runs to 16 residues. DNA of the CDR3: TGTGCCAGCTCACGCTACCAGGGACAGGGCTACAATGAGCAGTTCTTC. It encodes CASSRYQGQGYNEQFF.

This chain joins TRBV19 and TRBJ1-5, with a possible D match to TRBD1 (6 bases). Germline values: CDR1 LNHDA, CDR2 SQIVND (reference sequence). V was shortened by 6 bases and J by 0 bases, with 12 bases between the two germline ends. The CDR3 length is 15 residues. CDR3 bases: TGTGCCAGTAGGACGGGACACTTTAGCAATCAGCCCCAGCATTTT. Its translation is CASRTGHFSNQPQHF.

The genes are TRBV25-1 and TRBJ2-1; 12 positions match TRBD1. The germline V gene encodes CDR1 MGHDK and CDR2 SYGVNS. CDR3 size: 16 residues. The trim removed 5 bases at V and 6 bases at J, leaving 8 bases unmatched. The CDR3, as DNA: TGTGCCAGCAGTCCCTTCTCGGGACAGGGGGCCAATGAGCAGTTCTTC. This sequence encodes CASSPFSGQGANEQFF.

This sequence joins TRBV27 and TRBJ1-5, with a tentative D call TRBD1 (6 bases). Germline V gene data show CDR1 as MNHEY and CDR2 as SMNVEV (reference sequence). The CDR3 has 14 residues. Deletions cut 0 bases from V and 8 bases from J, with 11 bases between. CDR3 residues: CASSLSGGGKPQHF. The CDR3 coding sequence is TGTGCCAGCAGTTTATCCGGGGGCGGGAAGCCCCAGCATTTT.